Listed below are T cell receptor beta chains from one sample, sequenced in a study of T cells expressing NK-cell markers. TCRdb re-analyzed the 5' RACE reads; it lists each CDR3 protein once, without DNA. In total, the table holds 300,000 to 450,000 distinct CDR3 sequences. Input material: blood T cells: a sorted CD56 or NKG2C T cell subset, CD4+ or CD8+ T cells, or bulk PBMC T cells (not recorded which). The receptors here all came from a man aged 18 to 69 in good health. Both conserved end residues are part of each CDR3.

v_call,j_call,cdr3_aa
TRBV5-1,TRBJ1-5,CASSTGQGRNQPQHF
TRBV7-2,TRBJ2-4,CASSLGQAKNIQYF
TRBV20-1,TRBJ2-7,CSAQGPAAEQYF
TRBV2,TRBJ1-5,CASSKAEGQPQHF
TRBV12-3/TRBV12-4,TRBJ2-2,CASSLGTSRGTGELFF
TRBV20-1,TRBJ2-1,CSPIPNAVLYNEQFF
TRBV18,TRBJ1-1,CASSAGTGATNTEAFF
TRBV5-1,TRBJ2-7,CASSSKEGVPSYEQYF
TRBV3-1,TRBJ2-5,CASSWGTSGGFETQYF
TRBV10-3,TRBJ2-5,CAISDSVQETQYF
TRBV19,TRBJ2-3,CASSFQSAGVQADTQYF
TRBV25-1,TRBJ2-3,CASTRRGSTDTQYF
TRBV12-3/TRBV12-4,TRBJ1-2,CASSLVVVGGYTF
TRBV7-9,TRBJ1-6,CASSLAGTGNKALHF
TRBV5-6,TRBJ1-2,CASRGYSDGYTF
TRBV2,TRBJ2-5,CASSDVAGGRGETQYF
TRBV20-1,TRBJ2-5,CSARDLSGGAYGTQYF
TRBV7-9,TRBJ2-7,CASSTDSRAPGEQYF
TRBV2,TRBJ2-3,CASMQGTDTQYF
TRBV13,TRBJ2-1,CASSLAAIAGGNEQFF
TRBV3-1,TRBJ1-3,CASSPGRTPGNTIYF
TRBV6-1,TRBJ2-7,CASSNYRDDEQYF
TRBV4-1,TRBJ2-2,CASRTGGGRAGELFF
TRBV5-1,TRBJ1-2,CASSYQGADGYTF
TRBV12-3/TRBV12-4,TRBJ2-7,CASSSGQGKGSYEQYF
TRBV6-2/TRBV6-3,TRBJ2-7,CASTANKWTASSYEQYF
TRBV5-8,TRBJ2-5,CASSLAGTPKDQYF
TRBV28,TRBJ2-7,CASSSRPTEQYF
TRBV18,TRBJ2-1,CASSPTGSPNEQFF
TRBV5-1,TRBJ2-7,CASSPRGQGSKGYEQYF
TRBV18,TRBJ2-7,CASSPPFPGTYEQYF
TRBV6-1,TRBJ1-5,CASSQTSQGALYQPQHF
TRBV25-1,TRBJ1-4,CASSDRGALYEKLFF
TRBV24-1,TRBJ1-5,CATSDSRGSNQPQHF
TRBV7-8,TRBJ2-7,CASSLGSLVYEQYF
TRBV10-3,TRBJ1-1,CAISEGGQEEAFF
TRBV2,TRBJ2-2,CASSENHRELFF
TRBV29-1,TRBJ2-2,CSVERGGGRNTGELFF
TRBV5-5,TRBJ2-7,CASSPLGALAGEQYF
TRBV7-8,TRBJ2-1,CASSSLSGGLNEQFF
TRBV12-3/TRBV12-4,TRBJ2-4,CASSFSNAKNIQYF
TRBV9,TRBJ2-7,CASSGKKTAPGHEQYF
TRBV19,TRBJ2-6,CASKVQAGANVLTF
TRBV2,TRBJ2-1,CASSPESGRNEQFF
TRBV12-5,TRBJ2-7,CASGLRQPPEQYF
TRBV5-1,TRBJ2-2,CASSLVWGLNTGELFF
TRBV7-6,TRBJ2-3,CASSLGGGGQNTQYF
TRBV20-1,TRBJ2-1,CSARDKSTSGVSNEQFF
TRBV6-5,TRBJ1-5,CASSYAAQGYSNQPQHF
TRBV7-2,TRBJ2-1,CASSPQRINEQFF